Here is one T cell receptor (beta chain) with its context. The target antigen is unknown. Here immunoSEQ multiplex PCR was the method, and the copy in TCRdb shows in-frame clones only, minus some. The sample consists of roughly 700,000 clones, approximately 88% of them appearing once. The data belong to a study of Ad26.COV2.S vaccination and SARS-CoV-2 variants. Study outcomes and limitations: Reported post-vaccination CD8+ and CD4+ T cell responses to spike showed substantial breadth.

This CDR3 spans 15 amino acids. Germline assignment: CDR1 GTSNPN and CDR2 SVGIG (reference sequence). The trim removed 3 bases at V and 2 bases at J, leaving 7 bases unmatched. The treatment denotes: roughly 19 received Ad26.COV2.S at low or high dose, single or two shots; about 5 received placebo; per-sample allocation not given. All samples were drawn on day 63, counting from the first vaccine or placebo injection. This sequence joins TRBV30 and TRBJ1-5; TRBD1 matches 7 bases. The material was peripheral blood, obtained in a trial of Ad26.COV2.S vaccine versus placebo. The receptor's source is a person aged 18-60 years who received the Ad26.COV2.S COVID-19 vaccine or a placebo. This CDR3 is CAWSRQGVRNQPQHF. In DNA, the CDR3 is TGTGCCTGGAGCCGACAGGGAGTACGCAATCAGCCCCAGCATTTT.